This T cell receptor (beta chain) was sequenced in a study of blood T cell repertoires in COVID-19. The method was immunoSEQ multiplex PCR; TCRdb's version includes in-frame clones alone and lacks a portion of them. Among a few hundred thousand clones listed, around 84% were seen once. This CDR3 contains 16 residues. Germline V gene data show CDR1 as LGHDT and CDR2 as YNNKEL (reference sequence). Trimming took 3 bases from V and 1 from J, leaving 15 bases between them. The receptor was derived from a woman younger than 30 with acute or convalescent COVID-19. The J gene is TRBJ2-5, the V gene TRBV3-1 (or the pseudogene TRBV3-2); D possibly corresponds to TRBD2 (6 bases). Sequences were obtained from peripheral blood. The CDR3 region is CASSHTPWGGQETQYF. The CDR3 DNA sequence: TGTGCCAGCAGCCATACCCCGTGGGGAGGCCAAGAGACCCAGTACTTC.